This is a list of T cell receptor beta chains from one sample in a study of cytomegalovirus exposure and HLA in healthy donors. Measured with immunoSEQ multiplex PCR; TCRdb has only the in-frame clones, and not every one. The sample has around 140,000 clones, roughly 8.8% seen once. Material for sequencing was PBMCs. These receptors all come from a woman aged 40 to 50 in good health and CMV-seropositive. CDR3s include the opening cysteine and the closing phenylalanine or tryptophan. A D gene is named only where the DNA matches it firmly. The size of a clone is reported for some rows only, either as once, few or many, or as a class for expanded clones.

v_call,d_call,j_call,clone_size,cdr3_nt,cdr3_aa
TRBV7-9,.,TRBJ2-1,.,TGTGCCAGCAGCTCCAGCCAGGGGTGGGATGAGCAGTTCTTC,CASSSSQGWDEQFF
TRBV12-5,.,TRBJ2-3,few,TGTGCTAGTGGTTTGGCCGGTATAGATACGCAGTATTTT,CASGLAGIDTQYF
TRBV4-1,TRBD2,TRBJ2-1,few,TGCGCCAGCAGCCAAGATTTACCGAGCGGGGGGGTCAATGAGCAGTTCTTC,CASSQDLPSGGVNEQFF
TRBV7-2,.,TRBJ1-1,.,TGTGCCAGCAGCTTAGGAACAGGGATGAACACTGAAGCTTTCTTT,CASSLGTGMNTEAFF
TRBV7-8,TRBD1,TRBJ1-2,.,TGTGCCAGCAGCTTAGCGCAGGGGGCCTATGGCTACACCTTC,CASSLAQGAYGYTF
TRBV7-2,.,TRBJ1-2,many,TGTGCCAGCAGTCCTGGTGGGGGCCGGAATAATGGCTACACCTTC,CASSPGGGRNNGYTF
TRBV6-5,.,TRBJ1-2,few,TGTGCCAGCAGAACAGGGTTCAGAAACTATGGCTACACCTTC,CASRTGFRNYGYTF
TRBV11-2,.,TRBJ2-5,.,TGTGCCAGCAGCTTATATCGAGAGACCCAGTACTTC,CASSLYRETQYF
TRBV6-5,TRBD1,TRBJ1-5,few,TGTGCCAGCAGGCGGGGACAGTATAGCAATCAGCCCCAGCATTTT,CASRRGQYSNQPQHF
TRBV30,.,TRBJ2-4,.,TGTGCCTGGGGGGGCCTAGCCAAAAACATTCAGTACTTC,CAWGGLAKNIQYF
TRBV5-4,TRBD1,TRBJ2-2,few,TGTGCCAGCAGCCCGGGACAGGGGCCGAACACCGGGGAGCTGTTTTTT,CASSPGQGPNTGELFF
TRBV6-1,.,TRBJ2-7,.,TGTGCCAGCAACGACGACAGAACCTTGGGCTACGAGCAGTACTTC,CASNDDRTLGYEQYF
TRBV10-3,.,TRBJ1-1,.,TGTGCCATCAGTGAAGAGAAGCAGAACACTGAAGCTTTCTTT,CAISEEKQNTEAFF